This T cell receptor (beta chain) was recovered during a study of response to subunit inactivated influenza vaccine. Remarks on this clonotype: The antigen is not known.

MiXCR, applied by TCRdb to the RT-PCR reads, yields one record per CDR3 protein. The table shows roughly 460,000 distinct CDR3 sequences, with about a tenth occurring only once. Points from the study as a whole: The study's authors posited that every seasonal influenza vaccination enlists few new T cells.

The CDR3 consists of 16 residues. Trimming at V came to 5 bases and at J to 3 bases, leaving 9 bases not matched to a gene. Per germline, CDR1 DFQATT and CDR2 SNEGSKA (reference sequence). This clonotype originated in a man aged 45-60 years who received an inactivated influenza vaccine. J is TRBJ2-7 and V is TRBV20-1; 14 bases agree with TRBD2. This specimen consisted of PBMCs from blood, obtained 45 days after vaccination. Written as DNA, the CDR3 is TGCAGTGCTCCGACTAGCGGGGGGGTTTCCCACTACGAGCAGTACTTC. Protein product: CSAPTSGGVSHYEQYF.